This TCR beta chain was observed in a study of cytomegalovirus exposure and HLA in healthy donors. Comments on this clone: At one end, the junction sequence differs from germline, possibly due to a read error.

Germline V CDR1 and CDR2: KGHSH, LQKENI. The CDR3 totals 17 residues. Use of 60 Vbeta and 13 Jbeta primers characterized the PCR. Measured with immunoSEQ multiplex PCR; TCRdb has only the in-frame clones, and not every one. The repertoire holds some 120,000 clones, 74% seen once, with about 4% in the top ten. Sample: PBMCs. The rearrangement links TRBV18 to TRBJ2-1; 14 positions agree with TRBD2. The clonotype originates from a woman between 50 and 59 years old in good health and CMV-seropositive. In DNA form, the CDR3 reads TGTGCCAGCTCACCCTCGGGACTAGCGGGGGCCTATAATGAGCAGTTCTTC. Translation gives CASSPSGLAGAYNEQFF.